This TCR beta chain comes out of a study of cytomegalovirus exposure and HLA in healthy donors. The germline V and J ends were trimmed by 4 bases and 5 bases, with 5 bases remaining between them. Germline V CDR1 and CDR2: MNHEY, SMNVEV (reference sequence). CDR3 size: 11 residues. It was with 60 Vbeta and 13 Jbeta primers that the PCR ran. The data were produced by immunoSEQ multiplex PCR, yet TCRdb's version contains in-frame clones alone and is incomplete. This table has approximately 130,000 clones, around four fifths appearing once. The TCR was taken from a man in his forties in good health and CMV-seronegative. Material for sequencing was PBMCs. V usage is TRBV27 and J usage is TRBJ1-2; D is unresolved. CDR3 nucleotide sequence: TGTGCCAGCAGTTCAGGATATGGCTACACCTTC. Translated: CASSSGYGYTF.